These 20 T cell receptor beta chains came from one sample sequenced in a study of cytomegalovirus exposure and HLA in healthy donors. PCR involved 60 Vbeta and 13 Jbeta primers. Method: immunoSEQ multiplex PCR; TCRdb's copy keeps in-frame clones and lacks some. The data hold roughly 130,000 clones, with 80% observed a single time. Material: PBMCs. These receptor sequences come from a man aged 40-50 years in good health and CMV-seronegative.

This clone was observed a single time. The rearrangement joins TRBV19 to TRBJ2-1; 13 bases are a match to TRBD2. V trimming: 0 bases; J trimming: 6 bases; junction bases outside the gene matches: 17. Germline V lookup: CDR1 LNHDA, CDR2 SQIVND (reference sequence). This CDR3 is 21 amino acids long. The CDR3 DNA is TGTGCCAGTAGTATAGATCTCGTTTTTTGGACTAGCGGGAGTGTAACCAATGAGCAGTTCTTC. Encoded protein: CASSIDLVFWTSGSVTNEQFF.

The CDR3 DNA reads as TGTGCCAGCTCACCGCAGGGACAGTCTTTGGAGGAGCTGTTTTTT. Its translation is CASSPQGQSLEELFF. The chain uses TRBV18 and TRBJ2-2; 7 bases are a match to TRBD1. Trimming took 3 bases from V and 10 from J; bases not matched to a gene: 11. The CDR3 spans 15 residues. Germline V gene sequence: CDR1 KGHSH, CDR2 LQKENI.

The CDR3: CASSSQRGSYEQYF. The CDR3 DNA reads TGTGCCAGCAGCTCTCAGCGGGGGTCCTACGAGCAGTACTTC. The rearrangement uses TRBV5-4 and TRBJ2-7; 8 bases match TRBD2. J gave up 1 base and V 3 bases, and 3 bases lay outside the gene matches. Germline V CDR1 and CDR2: SGHNT, YYREEE (reference sequence). This CDR3 contains 14 residues.

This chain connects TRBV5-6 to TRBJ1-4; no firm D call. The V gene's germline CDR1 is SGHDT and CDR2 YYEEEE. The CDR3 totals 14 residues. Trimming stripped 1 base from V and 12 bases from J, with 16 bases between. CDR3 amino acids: CASSLTATIEELFF. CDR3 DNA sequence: TGTGCCAGCAGCTTGACGGCGACTATTGAGGAACTGTTTTTT.

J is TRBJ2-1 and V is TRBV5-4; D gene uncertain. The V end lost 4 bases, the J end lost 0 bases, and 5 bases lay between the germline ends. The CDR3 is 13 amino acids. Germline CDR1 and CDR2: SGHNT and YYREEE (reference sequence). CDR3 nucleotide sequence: TGTGCCAGCAGCCTCAGCTCCTACAATGAGCAGTTCTTC. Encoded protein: CASSLSSYNEQFF. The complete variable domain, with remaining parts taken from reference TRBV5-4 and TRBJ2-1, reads ETGVTQSPTHLIKTRGQQVTLRCSSQSGHNTVSWYQQALGQGPQFIFQYYREEENGRGNFPPRFSGLQFPNYSSELNVNALELDDSALYLCASSLSSYNEQFFGPGTRLTVL.

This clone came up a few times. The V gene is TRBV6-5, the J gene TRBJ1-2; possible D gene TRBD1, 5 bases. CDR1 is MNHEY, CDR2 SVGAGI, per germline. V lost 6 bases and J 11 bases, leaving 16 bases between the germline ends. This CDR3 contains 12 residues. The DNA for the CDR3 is TGTGCCAGCAGCCAACCGGGGGGGAGATACACCTTC. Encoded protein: CASSQPGGRYTF.

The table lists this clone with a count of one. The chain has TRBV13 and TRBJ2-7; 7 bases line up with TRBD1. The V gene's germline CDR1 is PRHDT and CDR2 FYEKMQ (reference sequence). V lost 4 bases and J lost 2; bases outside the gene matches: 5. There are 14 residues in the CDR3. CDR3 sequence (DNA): TGTGCCAGCAGCTCCGGGACAGTTACCTACGAGCAGTACTTC. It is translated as CASSSGTVTYEQYF.

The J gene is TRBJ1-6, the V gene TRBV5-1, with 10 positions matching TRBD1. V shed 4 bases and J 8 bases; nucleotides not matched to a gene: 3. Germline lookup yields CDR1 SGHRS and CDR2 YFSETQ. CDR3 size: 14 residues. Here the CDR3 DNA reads TGCGCCAGCAGCCAAGGGACAGGGGATTCACCCCTCCACTTT. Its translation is CASSQGTGDSPLHF. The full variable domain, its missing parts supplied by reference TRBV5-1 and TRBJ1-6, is KAGVTQTPRYLIKTRGQQVTLSCSPISGHRSVSWYQQTPGQGLQFLFEYFSETQRNKGNFPGRFSGRQFSNSRSEMNVSTLELGDSALYLCASSQGTGDSPLHFGNGTRLTVT.

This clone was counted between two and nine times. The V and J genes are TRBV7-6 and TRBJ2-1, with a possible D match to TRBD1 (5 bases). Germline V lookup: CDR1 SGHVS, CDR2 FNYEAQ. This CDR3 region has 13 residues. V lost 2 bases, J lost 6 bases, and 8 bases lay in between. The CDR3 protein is CASSLPGINEQFF. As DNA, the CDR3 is TGTGCCAGCAGCTTACCAGGGATCAATGAGCAGTTCTTC. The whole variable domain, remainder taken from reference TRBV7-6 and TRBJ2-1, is GAGVSQSPRYKVTKRGQDVALRCDPISGHVSLYWYRQALGQGPEFLTYFNYEAQQDKSGLPNDRFSAERPEGSISTLTIQRTEQRDSAMYRCASSLPGINEQFFGPGTRLTVL.

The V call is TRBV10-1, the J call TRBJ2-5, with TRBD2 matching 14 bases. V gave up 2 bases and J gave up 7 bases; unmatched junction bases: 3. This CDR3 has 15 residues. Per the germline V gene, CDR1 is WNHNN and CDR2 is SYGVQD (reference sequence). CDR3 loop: CASSEGTSGSATQYF. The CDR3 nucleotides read TGCGCCAGCAGTGAGGGGACTAGCGGGAGTGCGACCCAGTACTTC.

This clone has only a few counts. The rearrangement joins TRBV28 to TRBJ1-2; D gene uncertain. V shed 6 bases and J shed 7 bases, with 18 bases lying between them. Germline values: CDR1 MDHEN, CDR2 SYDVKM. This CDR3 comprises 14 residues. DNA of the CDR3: TGTGCCAGCAGGTCCCTCCAGGCCCTTCGTGGCTACACCTTC. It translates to CASRSLQALRGYTF.

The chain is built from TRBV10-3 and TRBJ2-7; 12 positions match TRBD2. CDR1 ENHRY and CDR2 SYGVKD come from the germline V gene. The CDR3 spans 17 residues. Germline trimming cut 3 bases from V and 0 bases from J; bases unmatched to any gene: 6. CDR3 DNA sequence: TGTGCCATCAGTGACCCTAGCGGGGGGGTTAGCTCCTACGAGCAGTACTTC. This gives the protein CAISDPSGGVSSYEQYF.

In DNA, the CDR3 is TGTGCCAGCAGCTTCGGGCGGGGGGGCTCCTACAATGAGCAGTTCTTC. Residues: CASSFGRGGSYNEQFF. The chain joins TRBV5-5 to TRBJ2-1; TRBD2 agrees at 9 bases. The V gene's germline CDR1 is SGHKS and CDR2 YYEKEE (reference sequence). The trim removed 2 bases at V and 0 bases at J, leaving 3 bases unmatched. This CDR3 is built from 16 residues.

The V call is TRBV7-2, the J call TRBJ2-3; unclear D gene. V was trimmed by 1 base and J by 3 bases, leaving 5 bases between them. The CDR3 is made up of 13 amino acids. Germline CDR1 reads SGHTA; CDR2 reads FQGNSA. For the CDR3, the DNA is TGTGCCAGCAGCTTAGGTCTGACAGATACGCAGTATTTT. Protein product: CASSLGLTDTQYF.

Here the CDR3 reads CASSAGQGALGANVLTF. The CDR3 region has the DNA TGTGCCAGCAGCGCGGGACAGGGGGCGCTAGGGGCCAACGTCCTGACTTTC. The gene calls are TRBV5-4 and TRBJ2-6, with 12 bases identical to TRBD1. This CDR3 spans 17 amino acids. CDR1 and CDR2 from the germline V gene are SGHNT and YYREEE (reference sequence). V was pared by 4 bases and J by 4 bases, with 6 bases of the junction left unmatched. The full variable domain, its missing parts supplied by reference TRBV5-4 and TRBJ2-6, is ETGVTQSPTHLIKTRGQQVTLRCSSQSGHNTVSWYQQALGQGPQFIFQYYREEENGRGNFPPRFSGLQFPNYSSELNVNALELDDSALYLCASSAGQGALGANVLTFGAGSRLTVL.

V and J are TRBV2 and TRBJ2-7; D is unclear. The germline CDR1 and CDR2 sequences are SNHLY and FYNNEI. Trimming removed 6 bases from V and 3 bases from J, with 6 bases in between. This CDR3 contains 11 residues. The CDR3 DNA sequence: TGTGCCAGCAGGGCAGGCTACGAGCAGTACTTC. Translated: CASRAGYEQYF.

The CDR3 loop is CASSYSRGAGGTFF. As DNA, the CDR3 is TGTGCCAGCAGTTACTCCAGGGGGGCAGGGGGTACTTTCTTT. The chain is built from TRBV6-5 and TRBJ1-1, with 7 bases that match TRBD1. The CDR3 length is 14 residues. CDR1 is MNHEY and CDR2 is SVGAGI in the germline V gene. V shed 0 bases and J 12 bases; nucleotides not matched to a gene: 10.

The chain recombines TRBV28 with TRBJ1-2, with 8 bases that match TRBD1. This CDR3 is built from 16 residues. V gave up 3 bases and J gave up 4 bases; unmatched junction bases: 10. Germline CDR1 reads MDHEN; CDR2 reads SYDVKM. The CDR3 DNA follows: TGTGCCAGCAGTTTGACAGGGGCCCGCAACCCCTATGGCTACACCTTC. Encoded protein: CASSLTGARNPYGYTF.

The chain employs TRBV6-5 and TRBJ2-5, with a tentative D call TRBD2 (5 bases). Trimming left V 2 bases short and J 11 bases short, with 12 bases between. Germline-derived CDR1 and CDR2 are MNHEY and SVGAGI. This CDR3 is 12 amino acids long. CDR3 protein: CASSYSRGEQYF. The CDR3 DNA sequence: TGTGCCAGCAGTTACAGCCGGGGTGAGCAGTACTTC.

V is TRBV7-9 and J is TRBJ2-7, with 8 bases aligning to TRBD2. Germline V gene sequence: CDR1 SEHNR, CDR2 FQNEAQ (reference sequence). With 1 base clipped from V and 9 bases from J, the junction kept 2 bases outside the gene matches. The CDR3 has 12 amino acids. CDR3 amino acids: CASSLGLAGQYF. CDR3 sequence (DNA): TGTGCCAGCAGCTTAGGGCTAGCGGGGCAGTACTTC.